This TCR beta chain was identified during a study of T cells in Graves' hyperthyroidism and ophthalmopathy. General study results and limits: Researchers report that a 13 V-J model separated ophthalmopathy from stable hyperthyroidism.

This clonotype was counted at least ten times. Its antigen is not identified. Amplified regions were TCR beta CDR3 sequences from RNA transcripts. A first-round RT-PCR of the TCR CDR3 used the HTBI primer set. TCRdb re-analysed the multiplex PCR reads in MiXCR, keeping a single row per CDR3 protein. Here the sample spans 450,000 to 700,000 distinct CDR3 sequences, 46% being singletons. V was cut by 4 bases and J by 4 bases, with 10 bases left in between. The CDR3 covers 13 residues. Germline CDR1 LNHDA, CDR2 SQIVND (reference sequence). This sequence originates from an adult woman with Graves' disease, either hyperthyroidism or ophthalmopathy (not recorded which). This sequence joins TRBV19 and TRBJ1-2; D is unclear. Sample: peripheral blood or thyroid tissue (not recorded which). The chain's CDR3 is CASSTRGVYGYTF. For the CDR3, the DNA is TGTGCCAGTAGTACCCGCGGAGTCTATGGCTACACCTTC.